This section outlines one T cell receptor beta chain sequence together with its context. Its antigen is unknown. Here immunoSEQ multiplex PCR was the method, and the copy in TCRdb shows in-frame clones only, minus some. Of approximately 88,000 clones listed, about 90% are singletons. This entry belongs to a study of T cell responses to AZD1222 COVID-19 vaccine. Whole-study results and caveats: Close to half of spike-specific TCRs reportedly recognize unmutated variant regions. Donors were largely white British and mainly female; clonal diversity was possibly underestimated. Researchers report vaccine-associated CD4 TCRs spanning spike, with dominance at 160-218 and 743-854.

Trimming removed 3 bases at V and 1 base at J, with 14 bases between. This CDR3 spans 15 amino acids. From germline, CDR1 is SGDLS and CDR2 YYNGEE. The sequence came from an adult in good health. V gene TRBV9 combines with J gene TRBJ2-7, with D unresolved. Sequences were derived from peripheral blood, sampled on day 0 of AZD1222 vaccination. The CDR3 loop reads CASSASEDGSYEQYF. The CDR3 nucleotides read TGTGCCAGCAGCGCCTCAGAGGACGGTTCCTACGAGCAGTACTTC.